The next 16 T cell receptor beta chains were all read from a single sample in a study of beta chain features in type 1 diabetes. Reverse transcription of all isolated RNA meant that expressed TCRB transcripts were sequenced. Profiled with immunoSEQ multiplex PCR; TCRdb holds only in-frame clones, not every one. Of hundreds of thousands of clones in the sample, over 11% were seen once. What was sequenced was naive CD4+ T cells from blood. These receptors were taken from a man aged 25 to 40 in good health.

CDR3 region: CASSLRVNYGYTF. For the CDR3, the DNA is TGTGCCAGCAGTTTAAGGGTAAACTATGGCTACACCTTC. This sequence joins TRBV28 and TRBJ1-2; no clear D. Germline CDR1 reads MDHEN; CDR2 reads SYDVKM. V was shortened by 2 bases and J by 2 bases, with 6 bases between the two germline ends. This CDR3 spans 13 amino acids.

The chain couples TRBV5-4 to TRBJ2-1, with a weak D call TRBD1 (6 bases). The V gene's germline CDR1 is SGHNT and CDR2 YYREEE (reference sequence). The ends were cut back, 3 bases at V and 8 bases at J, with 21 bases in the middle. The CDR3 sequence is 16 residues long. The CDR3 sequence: CASSSRTRTVKDEQFF. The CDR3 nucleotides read TGTGCCAGCAGCTCGCGAACGAGGACAGTTAAGGATGAGCAGTTCTTC. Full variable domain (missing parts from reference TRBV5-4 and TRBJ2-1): ETGVTQSPTHLIKTRGQQVTLRCSSQSGHNTVSWYQQALGQGPQFIFQYYREEENGRGNFPPRFSGLQFPNYSSELNVNALELDDSALYLCASSSRTRTVKDEQFFGPGTRLTVL.

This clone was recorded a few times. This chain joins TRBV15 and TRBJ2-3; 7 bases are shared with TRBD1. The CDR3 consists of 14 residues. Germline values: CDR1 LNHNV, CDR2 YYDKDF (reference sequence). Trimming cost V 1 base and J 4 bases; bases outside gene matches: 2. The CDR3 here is CATSRGDSSDTQYF. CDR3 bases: TGTGCCACCAGCAGAGGGGACAGCTCAGATACGCAGTATTTT.

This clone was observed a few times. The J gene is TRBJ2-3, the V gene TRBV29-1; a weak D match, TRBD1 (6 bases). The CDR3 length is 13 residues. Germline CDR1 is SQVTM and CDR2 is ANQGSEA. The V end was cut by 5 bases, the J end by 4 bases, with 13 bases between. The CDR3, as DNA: TGCAGCGTTCACAGGGACGGGGCAGATACGCAGTATTTT. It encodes CSVHRDGADTQYF.

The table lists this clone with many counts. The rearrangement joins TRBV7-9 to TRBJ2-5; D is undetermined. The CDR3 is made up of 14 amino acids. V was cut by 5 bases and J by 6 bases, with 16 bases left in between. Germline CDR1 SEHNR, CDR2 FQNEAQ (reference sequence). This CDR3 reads CASSPLVARQTQYF. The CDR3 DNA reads TGTGCCAGCAGCCCCCTGGTAGCCAGACAGACCCAGTACTTC.

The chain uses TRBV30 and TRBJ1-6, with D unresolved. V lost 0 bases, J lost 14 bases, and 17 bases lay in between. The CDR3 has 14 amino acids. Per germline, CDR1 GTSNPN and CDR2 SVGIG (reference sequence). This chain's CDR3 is CAWSVRQTDSTLHF. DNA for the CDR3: TGTGCCTGGAGTGTAAGGCAGACGGATTCGACCCTCCACTTT.

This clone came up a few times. CDR3 nucleotide sequence: TGTGCCAGCGCTGTACTCGGGGGCTCCGGGGAGCTGTTTTTT. Translating gives CASAVLGGSGELFF. The rearrangement uses TRBV14 and TRBJ2-2; D possibly matches TRBD1 or TRBD2 (6 bases each). CDR3 length equals 14 residues. V gave up 8 bases and J gave up 6 bases, with 16 bases separating them. Germline V gene lookup returns CDR1 SGHDN and CDR2 FVKESK.

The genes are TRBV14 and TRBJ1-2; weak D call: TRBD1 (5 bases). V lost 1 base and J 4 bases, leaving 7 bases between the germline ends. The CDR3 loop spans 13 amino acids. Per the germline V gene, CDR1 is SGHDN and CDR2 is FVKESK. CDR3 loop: CASSQVGAYGYTF. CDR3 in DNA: TGTGCCAGCAGCCAAGTCGGGGCCTATGGCTACACCTTC.

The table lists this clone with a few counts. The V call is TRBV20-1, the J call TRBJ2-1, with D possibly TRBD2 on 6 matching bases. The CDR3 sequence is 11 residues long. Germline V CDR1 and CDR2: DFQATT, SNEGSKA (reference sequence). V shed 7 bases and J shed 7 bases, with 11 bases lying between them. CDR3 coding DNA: TGCAGTGGTGGGAGGATTAATGAGCAGTTCTTC. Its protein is CSGGRINEQFF.

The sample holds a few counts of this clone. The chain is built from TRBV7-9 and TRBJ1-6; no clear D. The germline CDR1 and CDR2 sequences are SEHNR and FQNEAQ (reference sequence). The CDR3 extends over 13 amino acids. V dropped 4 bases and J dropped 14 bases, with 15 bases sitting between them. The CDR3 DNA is TGTGCCAGCAGCTCTGTTTGGGTTCGGTCCCTCCACTTT. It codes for CASSSVWVRSLHF. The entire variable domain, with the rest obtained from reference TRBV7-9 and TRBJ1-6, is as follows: DTGVSQNPRHKITKRGQNVTFRCDPISEHNRLYWYRQTLGQGPEFLTYFQNEAQLEKSRLLSDRFSAERPKGSFSTLEIQRTEQGDSAMYLCASSSVWVRSLHFGNGTRLTVT.

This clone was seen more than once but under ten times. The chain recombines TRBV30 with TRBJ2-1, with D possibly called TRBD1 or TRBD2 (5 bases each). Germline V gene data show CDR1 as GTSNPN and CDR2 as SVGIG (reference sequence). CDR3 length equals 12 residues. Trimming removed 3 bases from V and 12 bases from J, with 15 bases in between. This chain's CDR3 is CAWSPGSGRQFF. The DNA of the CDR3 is TGTGCCTGGAGCCCGGGCTCAGGGAGGCAGTTCTTC.

The CDR3 nucleotides read TGTGCCACCAGCAGGGACAGGTCCTCCTACGAGCAGTACGTC. As protein: CATSRDRSSYEQYV. V usage is TRBV15 and J usage is TRBJ2-7; 7 bases are shared with TRBD1. CDR3 length equals 14 residues. V lost 3 bases to trimming and J lost 0 bases; unmatched junction nucleotides: 2. Germline CDR1 reads LNHNV; CDR2 reads YYDKDF (reference sequence).

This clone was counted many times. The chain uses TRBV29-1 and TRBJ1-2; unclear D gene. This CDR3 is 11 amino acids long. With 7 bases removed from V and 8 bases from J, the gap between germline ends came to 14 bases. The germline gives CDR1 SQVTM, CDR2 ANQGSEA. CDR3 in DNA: TGCAGCGGTTGGCGGGATGCGGGCTACACCTTC. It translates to CSGWRDAGYTF.

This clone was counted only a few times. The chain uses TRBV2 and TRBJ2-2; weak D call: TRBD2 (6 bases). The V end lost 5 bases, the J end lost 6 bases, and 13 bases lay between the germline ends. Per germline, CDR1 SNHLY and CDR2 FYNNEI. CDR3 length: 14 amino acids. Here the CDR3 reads CASSLGLPSGELFF. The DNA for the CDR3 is TGTGCCAGCAGTCTCGGACTACCATCCGGGGAGCTGTTTTTT.

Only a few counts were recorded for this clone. In nucleotides, the CDR3 is TGTGCCAGTAGTGCCAGGGATGGCAATGAGCAGTTCTTC. It codes for CASSARDGNEQFF. The V and J genes are TRBV19 and TRBJ2-1, with a possible D match to TRBD1 (5 bases). Trimming took 5 bases from V and 6 from J, leaving 11 bases between them. This CDR3 is built from 13 residues. Germline V CDR1 and CDR2: LNHDA, SQIVND (reference sequence).

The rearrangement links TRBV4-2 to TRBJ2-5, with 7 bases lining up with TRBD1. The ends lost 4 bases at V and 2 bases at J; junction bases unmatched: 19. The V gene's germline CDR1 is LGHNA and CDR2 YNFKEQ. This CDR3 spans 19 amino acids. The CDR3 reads CASSPPSVTGLMGQETQYF. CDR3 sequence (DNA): TGTGCCAGCAGCCCTCCTTCTGTGACAGGGCTGATGGGGCAAGAGACCCAGTACTTC.